Each of the 25 T cell receptor beta chains below was sequenced from the same sample in a study of control samples from healthy donors and cancer patients. This table comes from immunoSEQ multiplex PCR, and its TCRdb copy is limited to in-frame clones, with some not included. Found here are roughly 160,000 clones, around 88% of them singletons; the top ten hold approximately 4.9%. The sequenced material came from blood. The receptors derive from a woman in her twenties or thirties in good health.

Of note for this clone: Possible read error: a much larger clone is one base away. The V gene is TRBV11-3, the J gene TRBJ2-1, with unresolved D. From germline, CDR1 is SGHNT and CDR2 YENEEA. CDR3 size: 14 residues. In nucleotides, the CDR3 is TGTGCCAGCAGCCCCTCCCCCACAACCAATGGGCAGTTCTTC. Translated, it gives CASSPSPTTNGQFF.

The rearrangement links TRBV28 to TRBJ1-4; weak D call: TRBD1 (6 bases). Trimming left V 4 bases short and J 6 bases short, with 18 bases between. CDR1 MDHEN and CDR2 SYDVKM come from the germline V gene. The CDR3 consists of 16 residues. The CDR3 DNA sequence: TGTGCCAGCAGTTCCGTTTGGGGGGCATTAGATGAAAAACTGTTTTTT. Its protein product is CASSSVWGALDEKLFF.

The chain recombines TRBV18 with TRBJ1-2, with TRBD1 as a possible D gene (5 bases). V dropped 3 bases and J dropped 3 bases, with 14 bases sitting between them. This CDR3 spans 15 amino acids. Germline CDR1 KGHSH, CDR2 LQKENI. Here the CDR3 reads CASSPSDRGDYGYTF. In nucleotides, the CDR3 is TGTGCCAGCTCACCTAGCGACAGAGGGGACTATGGCTACACCTTC.

The V and J genes are TRBV12-3 or TRBV12-4 and TRBJ1-2, with no clear D. Trimming left V 10 bases short and J 1 base short, with 10 bases between. The CDR3 contains 12 residues. The CDR3: CATGLNNYGYTF. DNA for the CDR3: TGTGCCACCGGTTTGAATAACTATGGCTACACCTTC.

J is TRBJ2-3 and V is TRBV5-1, with TRBD1 matching over 11 bases. Germline V gene data show CDR1 as SGHRS and CDR2 as YFSETQ. The CDR3 totals 17 residues. J was trimmed by 1 base and V by 4 bases; bases with no gene match: 8. CDR3: CASSPGQGARGTDTQYF. As DNA, the CDR3 is TGCGCCAGCAGCCCAGGACAGGGGGCCCGGGGCACAGATACGCAGTATTTT.

This chain links TRBV7-9 with TRBJ2-5; 8 bases are shared with TRBD1. The CDR3 has 15 residues. The trim removed 2 bases at V and 2 bases at J, leaving 4 bases unmatched. CDR1 and CDR2 from the germline V gene are SEHNR and FQNEAQ (reference sequence). The CDR3 loop is CASSLRDRRQETQYF. CDR3 nucleotides: TGTGCCAGCAGCTTAAGGGACAGGCGGCAAGAGACCCAGTACTTC.

The V call is TRBV10-3, the J call TRBJ1-2; TRBD1 matches 8 bases. Germline V lookup: CDR1 ENHRY, CDR2 SYGVKD. J lost 4 bases, V lost 10 bases, and 11 bases had no gene match. The CDR3 has 14 residues. The CDR3 protein is CATRGMTGVYGYTF. As DNA, the CDR3 is TGTGCCACCCGAGGTATGACAGGGGTCTATGGCTACACCTTC.

This clone was picked up many times. The gene calls are TRBV6-8 and TRBJ1-5; 8 nucleotides line up with TRBD1. This CDR3 is 15 amino acids long. Germline loops: CDR1 MNHGY, CDR2 SAAAGT. J was trimmed by 2 bases and V by 5 bases; bases with no gene match: 5. The chain's CDR3 is CASSGPGQGNQPQHF. Here the CDR3 DNA reads TGTGCCAGCAGTGGCCCGGGACAGGGCAATCAGCCCCAGCATTTT.

The genes are TRBV9 and TRBJ2-7; TRBD2 aligns across 8 bases. CDR3 length: 15 residues. Germline lookup yields CDR1 SGDLS and CDR2 YYNGEE. Trimming cost V 0 bases and J 6 bases; bases outside gene matches: 8. This CDR3 reads CASSVAPAGDGEQYF. Written as DNA, the CDR3 is TGTGCCAGCAGCGTAGCCCCAGCGGGAGATGGCGAGCAGTACTTC.

The rearrangement uses TRBV3-1 (or the pseudogene TRBV3-2) and TRBJ2-1; possibly TRBD2 for D (6 bases). This CDR3 contains 13 residues. The germline V and J ends were trimmed by 3 bases and 16 bases, with 19 bases remaining between them. In germline, CDR1 is LGHDT, CDR2 YNNKEL (reference sequence). The DNA of the CDR3 is TGTGCCAGCAGCCAGGGGACTTCCCCAAACGAATTCTTC. Translating it yields CASSQGTSPNEFF.

This clone is a singleton in its sample. The chain uses TRBV5-6 and TRBJ2-7; no clear D gene. Germline loops: CDR1 SGHDT, CDR2 YYEEEE. This CDR3 region has 11 residues. Trimming left V 2 bases short and J 5 bases short, with 5 bases between. The CDR3 sequence: CASSLWDEQYF. In DNA form, the CDR3 reads TGTGCCAGCAGCTTATGGGACGAGCAGTACTTC.

The V and J genes are TRBV30 and TRBJ1-3; D remains ambiguous. The germline gives CDR1 GTSNPN, CDR2 SVGIG (reference sequence). Between the trimmed V and J ends, which lost 2 bases and 8 bases, there was a span of 19 bases. The CDR3 has 15 residues. This chain's CDR3 is CAWSQTWGRMDTIYF. The CDR3 DNA sequence: TGTGCCTGGAGTCAGACTTGGGGAAGGATGGACACCATATATTTT. The variable domain in full, with the rest retrieved from reference TRBV30 and TRBJ1-3, is SQTIHQWPATLVQPVGSPLSLECTVEGTSNPNLYWYRQAAGRGLQLLFYSVGIGQISSEVPQNLSASRPQDRQFILSSKKLLLSDSGFYLCAWSQTWGRMDTIYFGEGSWLTVV.

The chain links TRBV19 to TRBJ2-1, with D possibly being TRBD1 (5 bases). Deletions cut 5 bases from V and 6 bases from J, with 8 bases between. The CDR3 has 12 residues. CDR1 is LNHDA, CDR2 SQIVND, per germline (reference sequence). CDR3 loop: CASSRQTNEQFF. DNA of the CDR3: TGTGCCAGTAGTCGACAGACCAATGAGCAGTTCTTC.

The chain couples TRBV5-4 to TRBJ2-5; weak D call: TRBD1 (5 bases). The germline V gene has CDR1 SGHNT and CDR2 YYREEE (reference sequence). Between the trimmed V and J ends, which lost 4 bases and 6 bases, there was a span of 13 bases. CDR3 size: 13 residues. CDR3: CASSLQAEQTQYF. The CDR3 nucleotides read TGTGCCAGCAGCCTACAGGCGGAACAGACCCAGTACTTC.

V is TRBV15 and J is TRBJ2-7; 8 bases are shared with TRBD1. Per germline, CDR1 LNHNV and CDR2 YYDKDF (reference sequence). The CDR3 spans 15 residues. Germline trimming cut 0 bases from V and 6 bases from J; bases unmatched to any gene: 7. The CDR3 nucleotides read TGTGCCACCAGCAGAGAAGGGAGACAGGGGCTCGAGCAGTACGTC. Its translation is CATSREGRQGLEQYV.

The gene calls are TRBV27 and TRBJ1-4; TRBD1 is a possible D gene (6 bases). The germline V gene has CDR1 MNHEY and CDR2 SMNVEV (reference sequence). Trimming took off 5 bases at V and 3 bases at J, with 13 bases between the two ends. The CDR3 sequence is 15 residues long. The CDR3 here is CASSPLGGSNEKLFF. DNA of the CDR3: TGTGCCAGCAGTCCACTAGGGGGTTCTAATGAAAAACTGTTTTTT.

The CDR3 here is CSVVAPGRRTTEAFF. The CDR3 DNA follows: TGCAGCGTTGTGGCGCCGGGACGGCGGACCACTGAAGCTTTCTTT. This rearrangement joins TRBV29-1 to TRBJ1-1; weak D call: TRBD1 (5 bases). Deletions cut 4 bases from V and 4 bases from J, with 19 bases between. Germline V gene sequence: CDR1 SQVTM, CDR2 ANQGSEA. This CDR3 comprises 15 residues. The full variable domain, its missing parts supplied by reference TRBV29-1 and TRBJ1-1, is SAVISQKPSRDICQRGTSLTIQCQVDSQVTMMFWYRQQPGQSLTLIATANQGSEATYESGFVIDKFPISRPNLTFSTLTVSNMSPEDSSIYLCSVVAPGRRTTEAFFGQGTRLTVV.

This clone was seen just once. The chain is built from TRBV12-3 or TRBV12-4 and TRBJ2-3, with D hard to call. The CDR3 sequence is 13 residues long. V was trimmed by 5 bases and J by 6 bases, leaving 12 bases between them. CDR3 protein: CASSHVLRDTQYF. DNA of the CDR3: TGTGCCAGCAGTCACGTACTTAGGGATACGCAGTATTTT.

This clone was found a few times. J is TRBJ2-5 and V is TRBV5-6; 11 bases align to TRBD1. Germline V gene sequence: CDR1 SGHDT, CDR2 YYEEEE. Germline trimming cut 4 bases from V and 4 bases from J; bases unmatched to any gene: 6. This CDR3 spans 15 amino acids. The CDR3 DNA is TGTGCCAGCAGCCTCCCGGGACAGGGGGGAGAGACCCAGTACTTC. As protein: CASSLPGQGGETQYF.

The chain couples TRBV5-1 to TRBJ1-1; 10 bases agree with TRBD1. The V segment lost 1 base and the J segment 1 base; nucleotides outside the gene matches: 1. The CDR3 extends over 15 amino acids. The germline gives CDR1 SGHRS, CDR2 YFSETQ. The CDR3 protein is CASSLRTGGNTEAFF. CDR3 bases: TGCGCCAGCAGCTTGAGGACAGGGGGGAACACTGAAGCTTTCTTT.

CDR3 nucleotide sequence: TGCGCTCCCAGTGGTGACAGGATCTTTGGGTCGGGCGAGCAGTACGTC. Its translation is CAPSGDRIFGSGEQYV. The rearrangement uses TRBV10-1 and TRBJ2-7, with D maybe TRBD1 (6 bases). This CDR3 has 16 amino acids. Germline V lookup: CDR1 WNHNN, CDR2 SYGVQD (reference sequence).

This clone has a handful of counts. CDR3 protein: CASTLLAGGRYEQYF. The CDR3 region has the DNA TGTGCCAGCACCCTCCTAGCGGGAGGGCGGTACGAGCAGTACTTC. V and J are TRBV27 and TRBJ2-7; 12 bases match TRBD2. CDR1 is MNHEY and CDR2 is SMNVEV in the germline V gene (reference sequence). The trim removed 7 bases at V and 4 bases at J, leaving 8 bases unmatched. The CDR3 length is 15 residues.

The chain carries TRBV2 and TRBJ2-1; TRBD1 matches 10 bases. V was clipped by 6 bases and J by 7 bases; unmatched bases: 6. Germline V gene sequence: CDR1 SNHLY, CDR2 FYNNEI. The CDR3 is 14 residues long. The CDR3, as DNA: TGTGCCAGCAGCCCGGGACAGGGGTGGAATGAGCAGTTCTTC. Its translation: CASSPGQGWNEQFF.

The CDR3 nucleotides are TGTGCCAGCAGTTACTCGTTTCCTCCAGAACAAGAGACCCAGTACTTC. It translates to CASSYSFPPEQETQYF. This chain uses TRBV6-5 with TRBJ2-5; no definite D call. Germline-derived CDR1 and CDR2 are MNHEY and SVGAGI. The V gene lost 0 bases and the J gene lost 2 bases, with 13 bases spanning the gap. CDR3 length equals 16 residues.

The V and J genes are TRBV2 and TRBJ2-3; the D is unclear. V lost 6 bases, J lost 0 bases, and 10 bases lay in between. Germline loops: CDR1 SNHLY, CDR2 FYNNEI. This CDR3 contains 14 residues. CDR3 amino acids: CASSASRSTDTQYF. The CDR3, as DNA: TGTGCCAGCAGCGCCTCCCGCAGCACAGATACGCAGTATTTT. Variable domain in full (rest from reference TRBV2 and TRBJ2-3): EPEVTQTPSHQVTQMGQEVILRCVPISNHLYFYWYRQILGQKVEFLVSFYNNEISEKSEIFDDQFSVERPDGSNFTLKIRSTKLEDSAMYFCASSASRSTDTQYFGPGTRLTVL.